One T cell receptor (beta chain) is described in this entry. Clones were read by immunoSEQ multiplex PCR, and TCRdb kept only the in-frame ones, dropping some. The sample contains a few hundred thousand clones, 90% of which appear only once. This specimen belongs to a study of blood T cell repertoires in COVID-19. Overall study context: Donors in the United States, Italy and Spain gave samples during acute or convalescent COVID-19.

The origin of this receptor is a woman between 40 and 50 years old with COVID-19, enrolled during active disease. Sequences were obtained from peripheral blood.

The CDR3: CASSVGTSGGELFF. CDR3 in DNA: TGTGCCAGCAGCGTAGGGACTAGCGGGGGGGAGCTGTTTTTT. This rearrangement joins TRBV9 to TRBJ2-2; 11 nucleotides line up with TRBD2. Germline loops: CDR1 SGDLS, CDR2 YYNGEE. The CDR3 extends over 14 amino acids. Trimming at V came to 0 bases and at J to 8 bases, leaving 0 bases not matched to a gene. The whole variable domain, remainder taken from reference TRBV9 and TRBJ2-2, is DSGVTQTPKHLITATGQRVTLRCSPRSGDLSVYWYQQSLDQGLQFLIQYYNGEERAKGNILERFSAQQFPDLHSELNLSSLELGDSALYFCASSVGTSGGELFFGEGSRLTVL.